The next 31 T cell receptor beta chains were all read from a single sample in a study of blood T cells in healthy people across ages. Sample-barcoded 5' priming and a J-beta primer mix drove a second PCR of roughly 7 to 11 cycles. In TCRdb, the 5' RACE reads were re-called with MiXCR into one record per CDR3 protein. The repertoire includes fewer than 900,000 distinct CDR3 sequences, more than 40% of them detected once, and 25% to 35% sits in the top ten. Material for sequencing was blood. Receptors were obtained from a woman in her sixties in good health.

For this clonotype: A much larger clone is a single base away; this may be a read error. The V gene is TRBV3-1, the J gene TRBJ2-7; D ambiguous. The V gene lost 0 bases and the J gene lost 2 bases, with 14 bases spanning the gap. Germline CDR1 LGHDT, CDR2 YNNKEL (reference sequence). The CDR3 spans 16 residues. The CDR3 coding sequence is TGTGCCAGCAGCCAAGATGGGGTATTTGGGACCTACGAGCAGTACTTC. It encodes CASSQDGVFGTYEQYF.

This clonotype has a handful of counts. The CDR3 reads CAWSVVLGQIYGYTF. The CDR3 nucleotides are TGTGCCTGGAGTGTAGTTTTAGGACAGATCTATGGCTACACCTTC. This chain joins TRBV30 and TRBJ1-2; weak D call: TRBD1 (6 bases). Trimming took 0 bases from V and 4 from J, leaving 15 bases between them. The CDR3 has 15 residues. Germline CDR1 GTSNPN, CDR2 SVGIG (reference sequence).

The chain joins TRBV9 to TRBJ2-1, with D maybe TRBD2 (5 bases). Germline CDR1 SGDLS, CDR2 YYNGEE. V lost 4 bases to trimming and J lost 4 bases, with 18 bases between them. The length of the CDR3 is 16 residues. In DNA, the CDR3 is TGTGCCAGCAGCAATCGCGAAAGAGCGGTATACAATGAGCAGTTCTTC. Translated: CASSNRERAVYNEQFF.

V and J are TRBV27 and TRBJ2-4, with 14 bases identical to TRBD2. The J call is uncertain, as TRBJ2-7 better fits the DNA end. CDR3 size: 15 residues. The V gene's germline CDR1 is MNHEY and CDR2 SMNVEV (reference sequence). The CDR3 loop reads CASSQWTSGGYEQYF. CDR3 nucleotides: TGTGCCAGCAGTCAATGGACTAGCGGGGGGTACGAGCAGTACTTC.

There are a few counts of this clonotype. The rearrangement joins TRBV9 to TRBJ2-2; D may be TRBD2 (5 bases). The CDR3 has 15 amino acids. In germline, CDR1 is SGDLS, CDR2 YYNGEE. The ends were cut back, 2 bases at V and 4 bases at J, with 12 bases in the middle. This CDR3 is CASSVPGDPTGELFF. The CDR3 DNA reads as TGTGCCAGCAGCGTTCCCGGGGATCCCACCGGGGAGCTGTTTTTT. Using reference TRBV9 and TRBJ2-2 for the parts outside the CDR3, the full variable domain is DSGVTQTPKHLITATGQRVTLRCSPRSGDLSVYWYQQSLDQGLQFLIQYYNGEERAKGNILERFSAQQFPDLHSELNLSSLELGDSALYFCASSVPGDPTGELFFGEGSRLTVL.

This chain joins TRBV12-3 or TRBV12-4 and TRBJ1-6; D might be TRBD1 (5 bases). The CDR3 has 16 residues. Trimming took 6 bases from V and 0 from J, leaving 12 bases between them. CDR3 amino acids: CASRRDESSYNSPLHF. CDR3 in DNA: TGTGCCAGCAGGCGGGACGAGAGCTCCTATAATTCACCCCTCCACTTT.

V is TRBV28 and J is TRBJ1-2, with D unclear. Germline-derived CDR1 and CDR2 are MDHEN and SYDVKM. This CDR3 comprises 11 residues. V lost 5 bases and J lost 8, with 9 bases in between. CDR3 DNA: TGTGCCAGCAGTACCATTTACGGCTACACCTTC. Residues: CASSTIYGYTF.

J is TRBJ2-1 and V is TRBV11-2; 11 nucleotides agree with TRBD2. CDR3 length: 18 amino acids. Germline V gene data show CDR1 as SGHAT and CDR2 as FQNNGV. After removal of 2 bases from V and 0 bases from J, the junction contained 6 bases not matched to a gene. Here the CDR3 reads CASSLYSGRASSYNEQFF. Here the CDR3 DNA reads TGTGCCAGCAGCTTATATAGCGGGAGGGCTAGCTCCTACAATGAGCAGTTCTTC.

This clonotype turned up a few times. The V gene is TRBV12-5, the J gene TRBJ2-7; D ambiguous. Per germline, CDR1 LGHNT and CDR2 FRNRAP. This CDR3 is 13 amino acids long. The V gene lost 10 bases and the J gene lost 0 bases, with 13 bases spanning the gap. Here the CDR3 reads CAKGRRDSYEQYF. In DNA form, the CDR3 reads TGTGCTAAAGGTAGGCGAGACTCCTACGAGCAGTACTTC.

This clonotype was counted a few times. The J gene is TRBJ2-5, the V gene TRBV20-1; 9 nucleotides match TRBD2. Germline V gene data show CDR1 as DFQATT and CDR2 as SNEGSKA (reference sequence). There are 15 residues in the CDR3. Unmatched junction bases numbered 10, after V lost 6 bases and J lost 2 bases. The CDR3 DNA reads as TGCAGTGCCACAAGGGGGCTAGCGGGACAAGAGACCCAGTACTTC. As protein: CSATRGLAGQETQYF.

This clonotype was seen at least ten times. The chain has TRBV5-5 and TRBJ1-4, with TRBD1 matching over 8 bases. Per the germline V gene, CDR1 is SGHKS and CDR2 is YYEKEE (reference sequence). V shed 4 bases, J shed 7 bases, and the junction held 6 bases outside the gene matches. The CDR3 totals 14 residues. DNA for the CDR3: TGTGCCAGCAGCGCCGTCGGACAGGGTGAAAAACTGTTTTTT. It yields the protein CASSAVGQGEKLFF.

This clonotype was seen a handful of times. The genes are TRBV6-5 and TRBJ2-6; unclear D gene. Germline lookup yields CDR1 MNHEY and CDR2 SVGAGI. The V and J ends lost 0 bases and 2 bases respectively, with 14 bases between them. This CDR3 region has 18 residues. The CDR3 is CASSYSMYGLAGANVLTF. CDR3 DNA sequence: TGTGCCAGCAGTTACTCGATGTACGGGTTAGCTGGGGCCAACGTCCTGACTTTC.

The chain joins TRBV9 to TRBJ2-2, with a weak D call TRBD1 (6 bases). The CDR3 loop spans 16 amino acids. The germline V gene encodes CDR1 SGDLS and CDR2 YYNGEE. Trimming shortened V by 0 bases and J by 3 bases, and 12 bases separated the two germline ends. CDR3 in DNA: TGTGCCAGCAGCGTAGATCCATACAGGGACACCGGGGAGCTGTTTTTT. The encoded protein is CASSVDPYRDTGELFF.

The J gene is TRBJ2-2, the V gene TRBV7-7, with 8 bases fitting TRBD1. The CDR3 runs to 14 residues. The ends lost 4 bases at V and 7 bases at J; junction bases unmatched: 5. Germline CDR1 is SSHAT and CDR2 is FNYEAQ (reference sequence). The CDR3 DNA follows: TGTGCCAGCAGCTCAGCAGGGGGCTTCGGGGAGCTGTTTTTT. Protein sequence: CASSSAGGFGELFF.

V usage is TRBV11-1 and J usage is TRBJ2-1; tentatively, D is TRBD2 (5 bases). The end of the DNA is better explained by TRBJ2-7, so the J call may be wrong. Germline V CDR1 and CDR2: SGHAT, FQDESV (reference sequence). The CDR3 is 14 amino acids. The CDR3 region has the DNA TGTGCCATTAAGGAGGCGAGCTCCTACAATGAGCAGTACTTC. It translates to CAIKEASSYNEQYF.

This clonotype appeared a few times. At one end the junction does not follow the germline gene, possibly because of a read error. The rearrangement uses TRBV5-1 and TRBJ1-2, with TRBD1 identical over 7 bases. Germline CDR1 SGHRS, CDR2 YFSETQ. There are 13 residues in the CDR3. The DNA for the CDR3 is TGTGCCAGCAGCTCCACAGGGGCTGGTGGCTACACCTTC. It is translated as CASSSTGAGGYTF.

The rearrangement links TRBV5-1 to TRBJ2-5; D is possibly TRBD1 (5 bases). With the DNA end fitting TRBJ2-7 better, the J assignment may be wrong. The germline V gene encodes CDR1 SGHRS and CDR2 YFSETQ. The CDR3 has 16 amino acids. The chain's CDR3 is CASSFEPGYGVNEQYF. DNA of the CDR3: TGCGCCAGCAGCTTCGAGCCAGGGTATGGAGTCAACGAGCAGTACTTC.

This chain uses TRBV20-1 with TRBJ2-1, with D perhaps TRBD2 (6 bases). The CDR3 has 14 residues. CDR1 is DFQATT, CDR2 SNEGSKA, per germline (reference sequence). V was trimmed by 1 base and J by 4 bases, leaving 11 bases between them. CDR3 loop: CSARVAAPYNEQFF. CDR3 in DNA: TGCAGTGCTAGAGTAGCGGCTCCTTACAATGAGCAGTTCTTC.

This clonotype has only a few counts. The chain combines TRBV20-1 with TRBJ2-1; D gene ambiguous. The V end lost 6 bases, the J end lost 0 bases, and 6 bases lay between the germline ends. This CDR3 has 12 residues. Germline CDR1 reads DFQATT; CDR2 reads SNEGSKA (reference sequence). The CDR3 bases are TGCAGTGCCTCACCCTCCTACAATGAGCAGTTCTTC. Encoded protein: CSASPSYNEQFF.

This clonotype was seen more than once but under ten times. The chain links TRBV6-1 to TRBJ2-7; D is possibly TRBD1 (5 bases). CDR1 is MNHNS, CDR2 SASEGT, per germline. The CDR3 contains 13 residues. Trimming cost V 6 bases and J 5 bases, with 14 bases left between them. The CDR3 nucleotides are TGTGCCAGCAGAAAGGGGAACCCCGACGAGCAGTACTTC. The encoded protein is CASRKGNPDEQYF.

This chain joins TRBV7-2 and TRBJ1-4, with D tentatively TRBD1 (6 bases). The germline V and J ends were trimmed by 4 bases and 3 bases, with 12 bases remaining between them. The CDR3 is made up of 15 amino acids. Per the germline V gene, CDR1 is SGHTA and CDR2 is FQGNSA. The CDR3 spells CASSSGRTANEKLFF. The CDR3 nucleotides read TGTGCCAGCAGCTCCGGGCGGACAGCTAATGAAAAACTGTTTTTT.

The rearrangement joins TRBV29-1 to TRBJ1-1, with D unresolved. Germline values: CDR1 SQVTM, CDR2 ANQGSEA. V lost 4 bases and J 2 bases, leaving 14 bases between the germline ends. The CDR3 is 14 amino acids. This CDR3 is CSVVGQLINTEAFF. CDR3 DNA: TGCAGCGTTGTTGGTCAGCTTATAAACACTGAAGCTTTCTTT.

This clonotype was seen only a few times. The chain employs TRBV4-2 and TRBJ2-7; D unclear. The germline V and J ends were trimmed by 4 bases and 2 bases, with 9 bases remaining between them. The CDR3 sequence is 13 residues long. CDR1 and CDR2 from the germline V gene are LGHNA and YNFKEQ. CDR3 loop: CASSPGWTYEQYF. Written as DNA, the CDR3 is TGTGCCAGCAGCCCCGGCTGGACCTACGAGCAGTACTTC.

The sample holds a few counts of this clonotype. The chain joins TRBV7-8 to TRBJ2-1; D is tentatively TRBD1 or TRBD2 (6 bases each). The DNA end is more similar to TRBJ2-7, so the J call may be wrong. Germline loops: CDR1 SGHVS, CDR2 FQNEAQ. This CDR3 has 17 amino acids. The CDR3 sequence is CASSLTGGADSYNEQYF. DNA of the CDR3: TGTGCCAGCAGCTTAACCGGGGGCGCAGACTCTTACAATGAGCAGTACTTC.

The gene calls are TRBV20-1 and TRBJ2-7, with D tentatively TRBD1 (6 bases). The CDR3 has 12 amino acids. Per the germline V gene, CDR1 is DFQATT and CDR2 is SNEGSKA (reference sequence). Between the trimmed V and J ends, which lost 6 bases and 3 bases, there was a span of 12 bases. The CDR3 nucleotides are TGCAGTGCCTCACAGGGAGTCTACGAGCAGTACTTC. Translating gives CSASQGVYEQYF.

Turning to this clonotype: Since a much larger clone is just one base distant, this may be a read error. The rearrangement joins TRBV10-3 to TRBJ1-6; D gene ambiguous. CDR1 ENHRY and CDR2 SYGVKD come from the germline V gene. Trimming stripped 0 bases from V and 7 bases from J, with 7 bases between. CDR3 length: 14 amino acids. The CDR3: CAISESTMNSPLHF. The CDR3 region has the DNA TGTGCCATCAGTGAGTCGACTATGAATTCACCCCTCCACTTT.

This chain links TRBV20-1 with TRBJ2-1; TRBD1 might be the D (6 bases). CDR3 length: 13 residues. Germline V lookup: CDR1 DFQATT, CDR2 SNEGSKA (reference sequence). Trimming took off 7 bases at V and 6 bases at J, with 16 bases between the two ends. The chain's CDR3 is CSDRDLTSNEQFF. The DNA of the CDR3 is TGCAGTGACAGGGACCTTACGTCCAATGAGCAGTTCTTC.

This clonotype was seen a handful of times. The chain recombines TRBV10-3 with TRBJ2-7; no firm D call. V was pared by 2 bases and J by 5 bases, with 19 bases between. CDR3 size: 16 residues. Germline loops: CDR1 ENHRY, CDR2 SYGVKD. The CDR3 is CAISEIYLPGANEQYF. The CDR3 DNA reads TGTGCCATCAGTGAGATTTACCTCCCTGGAGCTAACGAGCAGTACTTC.

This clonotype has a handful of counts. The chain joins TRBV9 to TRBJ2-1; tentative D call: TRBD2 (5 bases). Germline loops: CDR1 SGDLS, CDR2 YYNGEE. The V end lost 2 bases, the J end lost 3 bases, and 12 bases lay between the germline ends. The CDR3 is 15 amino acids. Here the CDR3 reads CASSVSGIGYNEQFF. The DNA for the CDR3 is TGTGCCAGCAGCGTGAGCGGAATAGGCTACAATGAGCAGTTCTTC.

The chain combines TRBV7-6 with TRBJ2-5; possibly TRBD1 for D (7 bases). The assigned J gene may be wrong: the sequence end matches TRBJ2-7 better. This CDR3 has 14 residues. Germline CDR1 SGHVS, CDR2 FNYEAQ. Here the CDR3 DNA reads TGTGCCAGCAGCTTAGTCAGGGGGAGGAACGAGCAGTACTTC. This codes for CASSLVRGRNEQYF.

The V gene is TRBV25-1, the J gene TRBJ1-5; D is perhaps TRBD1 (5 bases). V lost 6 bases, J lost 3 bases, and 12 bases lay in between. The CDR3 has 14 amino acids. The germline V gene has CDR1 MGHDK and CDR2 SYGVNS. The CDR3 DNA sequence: TGTGCCAGCAGCGAGAGGGGAGTCAATCAGCCCCAGCATTTT. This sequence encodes CASSERGVNQPQHF.